These 18 T cell receptor beta chains were sequenced from one sample in a study of blood T cell repertoires in COVID-19. Only in-frame clones appear in the TCRdb table, and some are missing; sequencing was by immunoSEQ multiplex PCR. The sample has a few hundred thousand clones, approximately 80% seen once. The sequencing input was peripheral blood. The origin of the receptors is a woman in her 50s with acute or convalescent COVID-19.

The rearrangement links TRBV7-2 to TRBJ2-1; tentatively, D is TRBD2 (5 bases). In germline, CDR1 is SGHTA, CDR2 FQGNSA. V was clipped by 1 base and J by 10 bases, with 23 bases between them. CDR3 length: 17 amino acids. CDR3 residues: CASSLDRPLVILGEQFF. CDR3 DNA: TGTGCCAGCAGCTTAGACCGGCCACTAGTGATCTTGGGGGAGCAGTTCTTC.

The chain is built from TRBV7-9 and TRBJ2-1, with 11 bases that match TRBD2. Germline V lookup: CDR1 SEHNR, CDR2 FQNEAQ (reference sequence). The J segment lost 8 bases and the V segment lost 1 base, leaving 4 bases of the junction unmatched. This CDR3 region has 15 residues. The CDR3 spells CASSLVLAGVDEQFF. CDR3 DNA: TGTGCCAGCAGCTTAGTACTAGCGGGGGTGGATGAGCAGTTCTTC.

This rearrangement joins TRBV7-2 to TRBJ2-7, with D tentatively TRBD2 (6 bases). The germline V and J ends were trimmed by 5 bases and 2 bases, with 16 bases remaining between them. Germline V gives CDR1 SGHTA, CDR2 FQGNSA. The CDR3 is 15 residues long. CDR3 loop: CASSVQEGLAYEQYF. The CDR3 DNA is TGTGCCAGCAGCGTACAGGAGGGTCTGGCCTACGAGCAGTACTTC.

V usage is TRBV7-3 and J usage is TRBJ2-7, with 9 nucleotides matching TRBD1. The CDR3 covers 13 residues. With V trimmed by 5 bases and J by 6 bases, 5 bases remained unmatched. Germline V gives CDR1 SGHTA, CDR2 FQGTGA. CDR3 in amino acids: CASSSGTGSEQYF. As DNA, the CDR3 is TGTGCCAGCAGCAGTGGGACAGGGAGCGAGCAGTACTTC.

DNA for the CDR3: TGTGCCAGCAGCGCACCGGAGGACAGGGGTGAAAAACTGTTTTTT. It specifies CASSAPEDRGEKLFF. The chain carries TRBV7-9 and TRBJ1-4, with 9 bases lining up with TRBD1. V lost 5 bases, J lost 7 bases, and 8 bases stayed unmatched. The germline V gene encodes CDR1 SEHNR and CDR2 FQNEAQ (reference sequence). The CDR3 is 15 amino acids.

The chain employs TRBV19 and TRBJ1-5; D gene unclear. Germline V gene data show CDR1 as LNHDA and CDR2 as SQIVND (reference sequence). CDR3 length equals 14 residues. Trimming left V 5 bases short and J 5 bases short, with 13 bases between. CDR3 nucleotide sequence: TGTGCCAGTAGTGCCCGGGGAGCCCATCAGCCCCAGCATTTT. Translating it yields CASSARGAHQPQHF.

The chain is built from TRBV6-5 and TRBJ1-1; the D is unclear. The V and J ends lost 4 bases and 4 bases respectively, with 10 bases between them. Germline V gives CDR1 MNHEY, CDR2 SVGAGI. This CDR3 has 13 amino acids. CDR3: CASSWSDFTEAFF. In DNA form, the CDR3 reads TGTGCCAGCAGTTGGAGCGACTTCACTGAAGCTTTCTTT.

The rearrangement uses TRBV28 and TRBJ1-1, with a weak D call TRBD1 (5 bases). V lost 5 bases and J 5 bases, leaving 15 bases between the germline ends. The CDR3 spans 14 residues. Looked up from germline, CDR1 is MDHEN and CDR2 is SYDVKM. The DNA for the CDR3 is TGTGCCAGCAGTCCCCCGGGGGGGGGAACTGAAGCTTTCTTT. Translated, it gives CASSPPGGGTEAFF.

The genes are TRBV30 and TRBJ1-1; possible D gene TRBD1, 5 bases. This CDR3 spans 12 amino acids. With 8 bases removed from V and 1 base from J, the gap between germline ends came to 11 bases. Germline V gives CDR1 GTSNPN, CDR2 SVGIG (reference sequence). This CDR3 is CAGGTANTEAFF. The CDR3 nucleotides read TGTGCCGGAGGGACGGCGAACACTGAAGCTTTCTTT.

In this sample, this clone turned up a few times. The chain has TRBV7-9 and TRBJ2-1, with D perhaps matching TRBD2 (5 bases). The CDR3 runs to 13 residues. The germline gives CDR1 SEHNR, CDR2 FQNEAQ (reference sequence). Trimming shortened V by 0 bases and J by 9 bases, and 9 bases separated the two germline ends. CDR3 in amino acids: CASSLARDSEQFF. CDR3 coding DNA: TGTGCCAGCAGCTTAGCGAGGGATAGTGAGCAGTTCTTC.

The V gene is TRBV11-2, the J gene TRBJ1-1; tentatively, D is TRBD1 (5 bases). The CDR3 sequence is 12 residues long. Germline lookup yields CDR1 SGHAT and CDR2 FQNNGV. The V end was cut by 5 bases, the J end by 9 bases, with 13 bases between. The CDR3 sequence is CASSRLQEKAFF. In DNA, the CDR3 is TGTGCCAGCAGCCGTCTACAGGAGAAAGCTTTCTTT. The variable domain in full, completed from reference TRBV11-2 and TRBJ1-1, reads EAGVAQSPRYKIIEKRQSVAFWCNPISGHATLYWYQQILGQGPKLLIQFQNNGVVDDSQLPKDRFSAERLKGVDSTLKIQPAKLEDSAVYLCASSRLQEKAFFGQGTRLTVV.

The J gene is TRBJ1-2, the V gene TRBV6-5, with a weak D call TRBD1 (6 bases). The germline V gene has CDR1 MNHEY and CDR2 SVGAGI. The ends were cut back, 5 bases at V and 6 bases at J, with 16 bases in the middle. The CDR3 spans 14 residues. The CDR3 loop reads CASSPRTDGHGYTF. As DNA, the CDR3 is TGTGCCAGCAGTCCCAGGACAGACGGCCATGGCTACACCTTC.

The genes are TRBV6-5 and TRBJ2-3, with D possibly being TRBD2 (6 bases). Germline CDR1 MNHEY, CDR2 SVGAGI. The CDR3 is 14 amino acids. V dropped 8 bases and J dropped 0 bases, with 12 bases sitting between them. The CDR3 sequence is CASDRRGSTDTQYF. DNA of the CDR3: TGTGCCAGCGACCGGCGGGGAAGCACAGATACGCAGTATTTT.

The rearrangement joins TRBV5-1 to TRBJ2-3; maybe TRBD2 (6 bases). Between the trimmed V and J ends, which lost 7 bases and 4 bases, there was a span of 13 bases. Per germline, CDR1 SGHRS and CDR2 YFSETQ. CDR3 length equals 13 residues. CDR3 DNA sequence: TGCGCCAGCCGGCCGGGACTTTCAGATACGCAGTATTTT. Amino acids: CASRPGLSDTQYF.

V usage is TRBV28 and J usage is TRBJ2-7; 9 bases fit TRBD1. Looked up from germline, CDR1 is MDHEN and CDR2 is SYDVKM. V lost 7 bases to trimming and J lost 5 bases; unmatched junction nucleotides: 9. The CDR3 totals 14 residues. The DNA of the CDR3 is TGTGCCAGCACCAATTCTTGGACAGGGGACGAGCAGTACTTC. Its translation is CASTNSWTGDEQYF.

This clone was seen only once. The chain is built from TRBV27 and TRBJ2-7; 7 bases are shared with TRBD1. CDR1 is MNHEY, CDR2 SMNVEV, per germline (reference sequence). This CDR3 is 13 amino acids long. Trimming removed 6 bases from V and 7 bases from J; junction bases left unmatched: 9. CDR3 nucleotides: TGTGCCAGCAGGTTACAGGGGTTCGGGGAGCAGTACTTC. Translating gives CASRLQGFGEQYF.

The rearrangement joins TRBV6-1 to TRBJ2-5, with 12 bases that match TRBD2. V shed 1 base, J shed 5 bases, and the junction held 11 bases outside the gene matches. The CDR3 spans 18 residues. Looked up from germline, CDR1 is MNHNS and CDR2 is SASEGT. CDR3 protein: CASSEGVRGLAGQETQYF. DNA for the CDR3: TGTGCCAGCAGTGAAGGGGTACGTGGACTAGCGGGGCAGGAGACCCAGTACTTC.

The gene calls are TRBV19 and TRBJ1-5; D not resolved. The CDR3 has 11 amino acids. The ends were cut back, 5 bases at V and 9 bases at J, with 8 bases in the middle. From germline, CDR1 is LNHDA and CDR2 SQIVND (reference sequence). The CDR3 region has the DNA TGTGCCAGTAGTTCGGGTCCGCCCCAGCATTTT. Translated: CASSSGPPQHF.